The next 18 T cell receptor beta chains were all read from a single sample in a study of blood T cell repertoires in COVID-19 (dated by TCRdb to 2020 to 2022). Library construction relied on the immunoSEQ multiplex PCR assay. TCRdb limited this immuneACCESS table to in-frame rearrangements with V and J called. A share of clones is missing; checked studies link under half to unresolved V genes, and the rest is unexplained. The sample data list tens of thousands of clones, and approximately 80% of these were observed just once. The top ten constitute 25% to 35% of the sample. The source material was peripheral blood. The receptors originated from a human donor in a cohort sampled during active COVID-19.

This chain links TRBV24-1 with TRBJ2-1, with 10 bases matching TRBD2. Germline V lookup: CDR1 KGHDR, CDR2 SFDVKD. The V gene end was trimmed by 3 bases and the J gene end by 8 bases; junction bases not matched to a gene: 6. The CDR3 spans 15 residues. The CDR3 DNA reads TGTGCCACCAGTGATAGAGCGGGAGGGCCGGATGAGCAGTTCTTC. Translation: CATSDRAGGPDEQFF.

The V call is TRBV12-3 or TRBV12-4, the J call TRBJ1-2; 8 bases are shared with TRBD1. The V and J ends lost 6 bases and 7 bases, in that order; junction bases with no gene match: 1. The CDR3 spans 11 residues. The CDR3 sequence is CASSTGGGYTF. The DNA of the CDR3 is TGTGCCAGCAGCACAGGGGGTGGCTACACCTTC.

This chain links TRBV3-1 (or the pseudogene TRBV3-2) with TRBJ2-5, with 10 bases lining up with TRBD2. CDR1 and CDR2 (germline): LGHDT, YNNKEL (reference sequence). Trimming cost V 0 bases and J 0 bases; bases outside gene matches: 10. CDR3 length equals 19 residues. CDR3 sequence reads: CASSQEGWLAGVYQETQYF. The CDR3 DNA reads TGTGCCAGCAGCCAAGAGGGCTGGCTAGCGGGGGTGTACCAAGAGACCCAGTACTTC.

The chain has TRBV5-1 and TRBJ2-1; weak D call: TRBD2 (6 bases). V dropped 4 bases and J dropped 0 bases, with 17 bases sitting between them. The germline CDR1 and CDR2 sequences are SGHRS and YFSETQ. The CDR3 is 17 residues long. The CDR3 DNA reads TGCGCCAGCAGCAACCGGGGGATCCCCAGCTCCTACAATGAGCAGTTCTTC. The encoded protein is CASSNRGIPSSYNEQFF.

The chain has TRBV28 and TRBJ2-7; TRBD1 might be the D (6 bases). The CDR3 covers 14 residues. V was pared by 3 bases and J by 4 bases, with 13 bases between. From germline, CDR1 is MDHEN and CDR2 SYDVKM. For the CDR3, the DNA is TGTGCCAGCAGTTTGTACAGGGAAGGGTACGAGCAGTACTTC. Translation gives CASSLYREGYEQYF.

This sequence joins TRBV6-5 and TRBJ1-4; TRBD1 agrees at 10 bases. The CDR3 runs 13 residues. The trim removed 6 bases at V and 7 bases at J, leaving 2 bases unmatched. Germline V gene sequence: CDR1 MNHEY, CDR2 SVGAGI. CDR3 nucleotide sequence: TGTGCCAGCAGGACAGGGGGCATTGAAAAACTGTTTTTT. This gives the protein CASRTGGIEKLFF.

The chain employs TRBV11-2 and TRBJ2-7; D is possibly TRBD1 (8 bases). Germline CDR1 reads SGHAT; CDR2 reads FQNNGV. The CDR3 has 15 residues. The ends were cut back, 6 bases at V and 5 bases at J, with 20 bases in the middle. CDR3 sequence (DNA): TGTGCCAGCAGTCCAATACAGGGGGGGAGGCACGAGCAGTACTTC. This gives the protein CASSPIQGGRHEQYF. Supplemented by reference TRBV11-2 and TRBJ2-7, the full variable domain reads EAGVAQSPRYKIIEKRQSVAFWCNPISGHATLYWYQQILGQGPKLLIQFQNNGVVDDSQLPKDRFSAERLKGVDSTLKIQPAKLEDSAVYLCASSPIQGGRHEQYFGPGTRLTVT.

This clone came up once. The genes are TRBV2 and TRBJ1-4; 9 positions agree with TRBD1. Germline V gives CDR1 SNHLY, CDR2 FYNNEI. This CDR3 comprises 15 residues. After removal of 7 bases from V and 11 bases from J, the junction contained 14 bases not matched to a gene. CDR3 sequence: CASTVRDRDFEKLFF. CDR3 sequence (DNA): TGTGCCAGCACCGTCCGGGACAGGGATTTTGAGAAACTGTTTTTT.

As for this clone: This sample also contains other DNA sequences that code for the same CDR3. The chain carries TRBV12-3 or TRBV12-4 and TRBJ1-3; D not certain. V lost 3 bases to trimming and J lost 3 bases, with 6 bases between them. The CDR3 runs to 13 residues. CDR3 loop: CASSLRGGNTIYF. The CDR3 DNA is TGTGCCAGCAGTTTGCGGGGTGGAAACACCATATATTTT.

The chain joins TRBV20-1 to TRBJ1-6; 7 positions agree with TRBD1. V was pared by 4 bases and J by 5 bases, with 8 bases of the junction left unmatched. From germline, CDR1 is DFQATT and CDR2 SNEGSKA (reference sequence). CDR3 length: 15 residues. Written as DNA, the CDR3 is TGCAGTGCTAATGAGGGGGCTAGGGATAATTCACCCCTCCACTTT. This gives the protein CSANEGARDNSPLHF.

The chain carries TRBV9 and TRBJ1-2; no definite D call. CDR3 length equals 13 residues. The germline V and J ends were trimmed by 6 bases and 8 bases, with 17 bases remaining between them. Germline CDR1 SGDLS, CDR2 YYNGEE. CDR3 loop: CASTRTPSGGYTF. In nucleotides, the CDR3 is TGTGCCAGCACCCGTACTCCTTCGGGGGGCTACACCTTC.

V and J are TRBV10-3 and TRBJ1-5; perhaps TRBD1 as D (6 bases). Germline V CDR1 and CDR2: ENHRY, SYGVKD. This CDR3 has 15 amino acids. V lost 6 bases and J 2 bases, leaving 14 bases between the germline ends. In DNA form, the CDR3 reads TGTGCCATCAGCCCCGGACAGACGGGCAATCAGCCCCAGCATTTT. Its translation: CAISPGQTGNQPQHF.

This clone was observed a single time. The CDR3 DNA reads TGCGCCAGCAGCCAAGATGGGGCCTGGGGCGGCAATCAGCCCCAGCATTTT. It yields the protein CASSQDGAWGGNQPQHF. The gene calls are TRBV4-1 and TRBJ1-5, with a tentative D call TRBD1 (5 bases). This CDR3 is built from 17 residues. Germline V lookup: CDR1 MGHRA, CDR2 YSYEKL. V lost 0 bases and J lost 2, with 14 bases in between.

The rearrangement uses TRBV7-3 and TRBJ2-3; a possible D gene is TRBD2 (6 bases). Germline V CDR1 and CDR2: SGHTA, FQGTGA. Trimming left V 1 base short and J 4 bases short, with 12 bases between. The CDR3 runs to 15 residues. The CDR3 nucleotides are TGTGCCAGCAGCTTAATGGCGGGATCACCAGATACGCAGTATTTT. Protein: CASSLMAGSPDTQYF.

V is TRBV29-1 and J is TRBJ2-3; TRBD1 might be the D (7 bases). V gave up 5 bases and J gave up 2 bases, with 14 bases separating them. The CDR3 runs 14 residues. Germline values: CDR1 SQVTM, CDR2 ANQGSEA. CDR3 nucleotides: TGCAGCGTTCGAGGCAGGGGGGACACAGATACGCAGTATTTT. Amino acids: CSVRGRGDTDTQYF.

The V call is TRBV6-5, the J call TRBJ2-7, with TRBD1 matching over 7 bases. The CDR3 extends over 14 amino acids. J was trimmed by 1 base and V by 8 bases; bases with no gene match: 8. CDR1 is MNHEY, CDR2 SVGAGI, per germline. The CDR3 DNA sequence: TGTGCCAGCGGGGAGAGGGACAGTTCCTACGAGCAGTACTTC. This translates into CASGERDSSYEQYF.

Details on this clone: Other DNA sequences of this sample code for an identical CDR3. The rearrangement uses TRBV18 and TRBJ1-5; TRBD1 matches 9 bases. This CDR3 has 14 residues. Germline values: CDR1 KGHSH, CDR2 LQKENI. Trimming cost V 2 bases and J 4 bases; bases outside gene matches: 0. The chain's CDR3 is CASSPGTGNQPQHF. CDR3 bases: TGTGCCAGCTCACCAGGGACAGGGAATCAGCCCCAGCATTTT.

The chain employs TRBV4-3 and TRBJ1-1, with a weak D call TRBD1 (6 bases). Trimming removed 0 bases at V and 7 bases at J, with 12 bases between. The germline V gene has CDR1 LGHNA and CDR2 YSLEER. CDR3 length equals 14 residues. The CDR3 spells CASSQEPGHGEAFF. The CDR3 DNA is TGCGCCAGCAGCCAAGAACCGGGACACGGTGAAGCTTTCTTT.